This T cell receptor beta chain was obtained from a study of CD8 T cells in ankylosing spondylitis. TCRdb redid the calling of the 5' RACE reads with MiXCR, one entry per CDR3 protein. Of around 250,000 distinct CDR3 sequences listed, about 10% are singletons. As regards this clonotype: Its cognate antigen is unknown.

Study-wide findings and caveats: Disease-associated clones were CD8+ and fairly uncommon in peripheral blood. Reportedly, significant enrichment of disease-linked clones occurred in matched ankylosing spondylitis synovial fluid. Some of the motif variants had earlier been found in reactive arthritis patients' fluid and blood.

The V end lost 3 bases, the J end lost 7 bases, and 18 bases lay between the germline ends. This CDR3 is 14 amino acids long. Germline CDR1 and CDR2: DFQATT and SNEGSKA (reference sequence). The V call is TRBV20-1, the J call TRBJ1-2; D may be TRBD1 (5 bases). This TCR was recovered from a male donor with ankylosing spondylitis or in good health (not recorded which). The specimen was blood, either unsorted or a sorted T cell fraction (not recorded which). CDR3 DNA: TGCAGTGCTAGGAGAACAGACAGAAGCGGTGGCTACACCTTC. It yields the protein CSARRTDRSGGYTF.